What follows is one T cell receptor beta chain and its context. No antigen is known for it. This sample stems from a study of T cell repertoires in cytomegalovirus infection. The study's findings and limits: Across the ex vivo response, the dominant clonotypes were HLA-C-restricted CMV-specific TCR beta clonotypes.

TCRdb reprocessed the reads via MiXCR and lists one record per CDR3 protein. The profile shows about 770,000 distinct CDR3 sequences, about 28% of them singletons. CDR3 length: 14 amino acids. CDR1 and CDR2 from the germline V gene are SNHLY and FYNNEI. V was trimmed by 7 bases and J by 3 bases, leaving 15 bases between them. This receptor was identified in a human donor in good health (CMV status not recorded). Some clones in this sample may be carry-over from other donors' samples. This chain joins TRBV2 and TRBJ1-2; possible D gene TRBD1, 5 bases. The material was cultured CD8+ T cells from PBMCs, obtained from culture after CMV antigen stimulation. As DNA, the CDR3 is TGTGCCAGCATTTACGGAAGAGGGGACTATGGCTACACCTTC. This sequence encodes CASIYGRGDYGYTF.